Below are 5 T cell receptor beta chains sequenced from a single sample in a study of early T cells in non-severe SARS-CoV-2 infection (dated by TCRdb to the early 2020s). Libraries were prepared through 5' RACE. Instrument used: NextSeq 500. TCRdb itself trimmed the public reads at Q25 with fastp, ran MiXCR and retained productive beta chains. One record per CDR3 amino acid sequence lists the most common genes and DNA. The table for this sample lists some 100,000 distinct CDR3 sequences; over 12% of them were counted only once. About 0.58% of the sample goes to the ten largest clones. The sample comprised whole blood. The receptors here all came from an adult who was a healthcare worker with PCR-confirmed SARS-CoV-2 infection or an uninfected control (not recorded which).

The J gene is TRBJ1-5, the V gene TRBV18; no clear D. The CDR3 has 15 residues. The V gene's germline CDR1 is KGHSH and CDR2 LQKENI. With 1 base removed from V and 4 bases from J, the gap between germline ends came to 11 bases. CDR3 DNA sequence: TGTGCCAGCTCACCACAGGAACAACCGAATCAGCCCCAGCATTTT. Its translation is CASSPQEQPNQPQHF.

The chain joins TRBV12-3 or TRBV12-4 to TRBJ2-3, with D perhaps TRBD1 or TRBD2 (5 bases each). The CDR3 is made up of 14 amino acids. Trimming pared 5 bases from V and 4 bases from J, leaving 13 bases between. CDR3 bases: TGTGCCAGCAGTCCATTGGGGCGGGCAGATACGCAGTATTTT. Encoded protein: CASSPLGRADTQYF.

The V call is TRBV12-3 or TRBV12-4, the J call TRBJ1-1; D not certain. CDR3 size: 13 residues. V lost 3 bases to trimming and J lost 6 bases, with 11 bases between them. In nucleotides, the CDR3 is TGTGCCAGCAGTTTGCAGGTTCCCCCTGAAGCTTTCTTT. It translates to CASSLQVPPEAFF.

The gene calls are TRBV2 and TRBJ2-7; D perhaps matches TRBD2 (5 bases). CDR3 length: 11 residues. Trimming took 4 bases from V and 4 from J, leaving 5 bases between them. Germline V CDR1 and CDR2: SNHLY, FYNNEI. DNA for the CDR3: TGTGCCAGCAGTGCGGGGTACGAGCAGTACGTC. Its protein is CASSAGYEQYV.

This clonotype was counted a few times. The CDR3 here is CASSLTTGQGNEQFF. Written as DNA, the CDR3 is TGTGCCAGCAGCTTAACTACGGGACAGGGAAATGAGCAGTTCTTC. The chain couples TRBV7-9 to TRBJ2-1; 9 nucleotides agree with TRBD1. The V and J ends lost 2 bases and 7 bases, in that order; junction bases with no gene match: 6. Germline-derived CDR1 and CDR2 are SEHNR and FQNEAQ (reference sequence). The CDR3 is 15 residues long.